These T cell receptor beta chains were read from a single sample in a study of blood T cell dynamics during melanoma immunotherapy. The protocol was immunoSEQ multiplex PCR, while the TCRdb copy is restricted to in-frame clones and leaves out a portion. The sample consists of 25,000 to 30,000 clones, around 80% of them appearing once. The material sequenced was blood, taken from a patient treated with checkpoint blockade. The source is a human donor with melanoma. The CDR3 runs from the conserved cysteine through the conserved F or W. Each record gives: J gene, V gene, CDR3 length, CDR3 protein.

TRBJ1-5,TRBV10-1,13,CASSRDGNQPQHF
TRBJ2-7,TRBV28,15,CASSQPGTGYREQYF
TRBJ1-2,TRBV7-2,13,CASSLQGGEGYTF
TRBJ1-1,TRBV6-5,14,CASSEGSQNTEAFF
TRBJ2-2,TRBV2,15,CASSDGQGATGELFF
TRBJ2-3,TRBV5-1,16,CASSLAMGADTDTQYF
TRBJ2-3,TRBV5-1,16,CASSLTSGTGTDTQYF
TRBJ1-6,TRBV11-2,17,CASSPQQVGRYNSPLHF
TRBJ1-1,TRBV30,15,CAWSVQGRRVTEAFF
TRBJ2-3,TRBV19,14,CASRPTGRTDTQYF